A single sample is the source of the 21 T cell receptor beta chains below, sequenced in a study of blood T cell repertoires in COVID-19. TCRdb keeps only in-frame clones here, not all; method: immunoSEQ multiplex PCR. The sample records approximately 210,000 clones, around 87% being singletons. Sequenced material: PBMCs or T cells enriched from blood (not recorded which). These receptors were taken from a man under 40 in a cohort exposed to, infected with or recovered from COVID-19 (not recorded which).

This chain's CDR3 is CASSQAVGKRDSSPLHF. CDR3 DNA sequence: TGTGCCAGCAGCCAAGCAGTCGGTAAGAGGGACAGTTCACCCCTCCACTTT. The J gene is TRBJ1-6, the V gene TRBV3-1 (or the pseudogene TRBV3-2); 7 nucleotides align to TRBD1. The germline CDR1 and CDR2 sequences are LGHDT and YNNKEL (reference sequence). With 1 base clipped from V and 9 bases from J, the junction kept 12 bases outside the gene matches. The CDR3 contains 17 residues.

This clone came up once. The chain uses TRBV18 and TRBJ2-5; 8 bases line up with TRBD2. The CDR3 runs 14 residues. Losses at the gene ends were 3 bases for V and 5 bases for J; bases not matched to a gene: 5. Germline V gives CDR1 KGHSH, CDR2 LQKENI. In nucleotides, the CDR3 is TGTGCCAGCTCACCTCCCAGCGGGAGTGAGACCCAGTACTTC. As protein: CASSPPSGSETQYF.

This chain connects TRBV3-1 (or the pseudogene TRBV3-2) to TRBJ2-7; the match to TRBD2 covers 12 bases. The CDR3 runs 15 residues. Trimming removed 6 bases from V and 4 bases from J; junction bases left unmatched: 7. Germline V gene sequence: CDR1 LGHDT, CDR2 YNNKEL (reference sequence). CDR3 sequence reads: CASRATSGSSYEQYF. The CDR3, as DNA: TGTGCCAGCAGGGCGACTAGCGGGAGTTCGTACGAGCAGTACTTC.

J is TRBJ2-7 and V is TRBV27; D is perhaps TRBD1 (6 bases). V was cut by 9 bases and J by 2 bases, with 17 bases left in between. The CDR3 consists of 14 residues. Germline V gene data show CDR1 as MNHEY and CDR2 as SMNVEV (reference sequence). Here the CDR3 DNA reads TGTGCCAGGCGGACTTCGGGACAAACCTACGAGCAGTACTTC. Translated: CARRTSGQTYEQYF.

The J gene is TRBJ1-1, the V gene TRBV7-6; 11 bases match TRBD1. The germline V gene has CDR1 SGHVS and CDR2 FNYEAQ. There are 17 residues in the CDR3. Trimming at V came to 5 bases and at J to 1 base, leaving 9 bases not matched to a gene. CDR3 sequence (DNA): TGTGCCAGCAGCGCTATGGACAGGGGGCGTAGGAACACTGAAGCTTTCTTT. Translating gives CASSAMDRGRRNTEAFF.

This clone has more than one count but fewer than ten. This chain connects TRBV28 to TRBJ2-7; possible D gene TRBD1, 7 bases. CDR1 and CDR2 from the germline V gene are MDHEN and SYDVKM. The CDR3 extends over 16 amino acids. Trimming removed 5 bases from V and 0 bases from J, with 17 bases in between. CDR3 sequence (DNA): TGTGCCAGCAGTGTTATCAGACAGGGACTCTCCTACGAGCAGTACTTC. Residues: CASSVIRQGLSYEQYF. Variable domain in full (rest from reference TRBV28 and TRBJ2-7): DVKVTQSSRYLVKRTGEKVFLECVQDMDHENMFWYRQDPGLGLRLIYFSYDVKMKEKGDIPEGYSVSREKKERFSLILESASTNQTSMYLCASSVIRQGLSYEQYFGPGTRLTVT.

The chain carries TRBV28 and TRBJ1-1; D may be TRBD1 (6 bases). This CDR3 has 17 amino acids. Germline V gene sequence: CDR1 MDHEN, CDR2 SYDVKM. Trimming removed 3 bases at V and 0 bases at J, with 17 bases between. DNA for the CDR3: TGTGCCAGCAGTTTGGGCGTTTCGGGGGGCATGAACACTGAAGCTTTCTTT. This sequence encodes CASSLGVSGGMNTEAFF.

This clone came up a few times. The chain is built from TRBV11-2 and TRBJ2-7; 7 bases map to TRBD1. CDR3 length: 17 residues. V lost 8 bases to trimming and J lost 2 bases; unmatched junction nucleotides: 18. Looked up from germline, CDR1 is SGHAT and CDR2 is FQNNGV. CDR3 coding DNA: TGTGCCAGCGAACCCACGATAAGACAGGGAGTTCCCTACGAGCAGTACTTC. It yields the protein CASEPTIRQGVPYEQYF.

V and J are TRBV7-9 and TRBJ2-5; a possible D gene is TRBD2 (6 bases). CDR3 size: 16 residues. Germline V gene data show CDR1 as SEHNR and CDR2 as FQNEAQ (reference sequence). Trimming took 5 bases from V and 3 from J, leaving 19 bases between them. The CDR3 coding sequence is TGTGCCAGCAGCCCAAAAGATAGGACTAAAAAAGAGACCCAGTACTTC. As protein: CASSPKDRTKKETQYF.

The V and J genes are TRBV3-1 (or the pseudogene TRBV3-2) and TRBJ1-1; D is possibly TRBD1 (6 bases). Germline values: CDR1 LGHDT, CDR2 YNNKEL (reference sequence). The V end lost 1 base, the J end lost 0 bases, and 12 bases lay between the germline ends. CDR3 length equals 16 residues. CDR3 sequence (DNA): TGTGCCAGCAGCCAAGGACAGGTTCGAATGAACACTGAAGCTTTCTTT. Protein product: CASSQGQVRMNTEAFF.

The chain uses TRBV7-3 and TRBJ2-1; weak D call: TRBD2 (6 bases). Trimming took off 1 base at V and 4 bases at J, with 11 bases between the two ends. Per the germline V gene, CDR1 is SGHTA and CDR2 is FQGTGA. The CDR3 spans 15 residues. Here the CDR3 DNA reads TGTGCCAGCAGCTTAAGGGGGGACCAATACAATGAGCAGTTCTTC. This sequence encodes CASSLRGDQYNEQFF. Full variable domain (missing parts from reference TRBV7-3 and TRBJ2-1): GAGVSQTPSNKVTEKGKYVELRCDPISGHTALYWYRQSLGQGPEFLIYFQGTGAADDSGLPNDRFFAVRPEGSVSTLKIQRTERGDSAVYLCASSLRGDQYNEQFFGPGTRLTVL.

This clone was detected many times. The chain employs TRBV4-1 and TRBJ2-7; D not resolved. V lost 0 bases to trimming and J lost 2 bases, with 11 bases between them. In germline, CDR1 is MGHRA, CDR2 YSYEKL. CDR3 size: 15 residues. This CDR3 is CASSQDILMAYEQYF. The CDR3 nucleotides are TGCGCCAGCAGCCAAGATATCCTAATGGCCTACGAGCAGTACTTC.

The rearrangement joins TRBV24-1 to TRBJ2-2; the D gene is possibly TRBD2 (5 bases). In germline, CDR1 is KGHDR, CDR2 SFDVKD. V lost 6 bases and J 7 bases, leaving 14 bases between the germline ends. This CDR3 has 14 residues. CDR3 region: CATSYVGVDGELFF. The CDR3 DNA reads as TGTGCCACCAGTTATGTGGGAGTGGACGGGGAGCTGTTTTTT.

The chain recombines TRBV5-8 with TRBJ2-7; perhaps TRBD1 as D (5 bases). CDR1 and CDR2 (germline): SGHTS, YDEGEE. The CDR3 is 14 amino acids. V lost 4 bases and J lost 1, with 12 bases in between. The DNA for the CDR3 is TGTGCCAGCAGCCTGAAGACAGATTCCTACGAGCAGTACTTC. Translated: CASSLKTDSYEQYF.

This chain links TRBV29-1 with TRBJ1-5, with D uncertain. The CDR3 has 13 residues. V dropped 4 bases and J dropped 3 bases, with 10 bases sitting between them. CDR1 SQVTM and CDR2 ANQGSEA come from the germline V gene. The CDR3 sequence: CSVARAPNQPQHF. The CDR3 coding sequence is TGCAGCGTTGCTCGCGCGCCCAATCAGCCCCAGCATTTT.

V usage is TRBV5-4 and J usage is TRBJ2-5; 13 bases are shared with TRBD2. Unmatched junction bases numbered 5, after V lost 2 bases and J lost 4 bases. Per germline, CDR1 SGHNT and CDR2 YYREEE (reference sequence). The CDR3 contains 16 residues. The CDR3 sequence: CASSLPGLAGVETQYF. Here the CDR3 DNA reads TGTGCCAGCAGCTTACCCGGACTAGCGGGAGTAGAGACCCAGTACTTC.

This clone was recorded only once. The chain couples TRBV3-1 (or the pseudogene TRBV3-2) to TRBJ2-1, with 11 positions matching TRBD2. V dropped 8 bases and J dropped 7; count of bases not matched to a gene: 10. The CDR3 is made up of 15 amino acids. Germline lookup yields CDR1 LGHDT and CDR2 YNNKEL (reference sequence). CDR3 DNA sequence: TGTGCCAGCGGGCCTACTAGCGGGAGAGGAAATGAGCAGTTCTTC. It translates to CASGPTSGRGNEQFF.

This chain connects TRBV28 to TRBJ1-4, with D unresolved. Trimming cost V 5 bases and J 5 bases, with 3 bases left between them. Germline CDR1 reads MDHEN; CDR2 reads SYDVKM. This CDR3 is built from 11 residues. CDR3 sequence (DNA): TGTGCCAGCAGTCAAAATGAAAAACTGTTTTTT. Translating it yields CASSQNEKLFF.

The chain has TRBV11-2 and TRBJ2-1; TRBD2 matches at 11 bases. The V gene's germline CDR1 is SGHAT and CDR2 FQNNGV. The CDR3 is 17 residues long. After removal of 2 bases from V and 3 bases from J, the junction contained 6 bases not matched to a gene. CDR3 DNA sequence: TGTGCCAGCAGCTTAAGCACCGGGACTAGCGGCTACAATGAGCAGTTCTTC. Its translation: CASSLSTGTSGYNEQFF.

The rearrangement joins TRBV28 to TRBJ1-5; no reliable D call. CDR1 is MDHEN and CDR2 is SYDVKM in the germline V gene. The CDR3 length is 12 residues. V was trimmed by 6 bases and J by 4 bases, leaving 7 bases between them. CDR3 sequence (DNA): TGTGCCAGCAGAGAGCCTAATCAGCCCCAGCATTTT. Encoded protein: CASREPNQPQHF.

This clone was counted a single time. This chain connects TRBV5-1 to TRBJ2-2, with D possibly being TRBD2 (6 bases). The CDR3 has 17 residues. Germline assignment: CDR1 SGHRS and CDR2 YFSETQ. Trimming took off 0 bases at V and 1 base at J, with 13 bases between the two ends. The CDR3 sequence is CASSLVRIAENTGELFF. DNA for the CDR3: TGCGCCAGCAGCTTGGTCCGGATAGCGGAGAACACCGGGGAGCTGTTTTTT. Variable domain in full (rest from reference TRBV5-1 and TRBJ2-2): KAGVTQTPRYLIKTRGQQVTLSCSPISGHRSVSWYQQTPGQGLQFLFEYFSETQRNKGNFPGRFSGRQFSNSRSEMNVSTLELGDSALYLCASSLVRIAENTGELFFGEGSRLTVL.